This T cell receptor (beta chain) was captured in a study of blood T cell repertoires in COVID-19. Study in general: Spain, Italy and the United States supplied samples that represented acute and convalescent COVID-19. PBMCs, B-cell-depleted T cells, or T cells provided the cDNA or gDNA that made up the material.

The CDR3 extends over 16 amino acids. The J segment lost 7 bases and the V segment lost 0 bases, leaving 8 bases of the junction unmatched. CDR1 MNHNY and CDR2 SVGAGI come from the germline V gene (reference sequence). Per the original data handling: Amplification of reference gene primers was used by the study to estimate nucleated cell counts. TCRdb keeps only in-frame clones here, not all; method: immunoSEQ multiplex PCR. That table supplies the V and J calls and clone size; D and trimming were determined from the DNA. The sample carries approximately 83,000 clones, over 80% recorded once. The origin of this receptor is a man between 50 and 59 years old with acute or convalescent COVID-19. Sequencing input: peripheral blood. The J gene is TRBJ1-3, the V gene TRBV6-6; 8 bases are a match to TRBD1. The CDR3 protein is CASSYSPGGVRNTIYF. CDR3 nucleotide sequence: TGTGCCAGCAGTTACTCACCAGGGGGCGTTAGGAACACCATATATTTT.